This TCR beta chain originates from a study of OX40 agonist ivuxolimab in advanced cancers. Clones were sequenced by immunoSEQ multiplex PCR, and TCRdb holds only the in-frame ones, with some missing. The top ten clones hold 0.33% of a sample with tens of thousands of clones, roughly 93% of them seen once. Findings and caveats of the study: Averaged across samples, CD8+ T cells carried more expanded clones than CD4+ did.

To note about this clone: Antigen unknown.

This clonotype was sampled from an adult with an advanced solid tumor such as melanoma, head and neck, liver or kidney cancer. Sequenced here: CD4+ or CD8+ T cells sorted from blood, sampled in a trial of the OX40 agonist ivuxolimab.

The CDR3: CASSQDERGLAERGQYF. CDR3 bases: TGCGCCAGCAGCCAAGATGAAAGGGGACTAGCGGAGAGGGGGCAGTATTTT. The V gene is TRBV4-1, the J gene TRBJ2-3; 11 bases match TRBD2. This CDR3 comprises 17 residues. V dropped 0 bases and J dropped 11; count of bases not matched to a gene: 13. Per the germline V gene, CDR1 is MGHRA and CDR2 is YSYEKL.